This T cell receptor beta chain was sequenced in a study of beta chain features in type 1 diabetes. Investigators reverse transcribed all isolated RNA, so they sequenced expressed TCRB transcripts. Average reads for naive, central memory and regulatory T cell samples were roughly 3.5 million. Some clones are missing from TCRdb's copy, which holds only in-frame ones; the method was immunoSEQ multiplex PCR. The table lists 300,000 to 400,000 clones, 7.5% to 9% of them singletons. V was shortened by 4 bases and J by 1 base, with 13 bases between the two germline ends. Germline CDR1 reads KGHSH; CDR2 reads LQKENI. The CDR3 length is 16 residues.

The TCR comes from a woman under 30 in good health. Sequenced: central memory CD4+ T cells from blood. J is TRBJ2-2 and V is TRBV18; tentatively, D is TRBD1 (5 bases). CDR3 coding DNA: TGTGCCAGCTCACTGGGGTCTACAGGGAACACCGGGGAGCTGTTTTTT. As protein: CASSLGSTGNTGELFF. The entire variable domain, with the rest obtained from reference TRBV18 and TRBJ2-2, is as follows: NAGVMQNPRHLVRRRGQEARLRCSPMKGHSHVYWYRQLPEEGLKFMVYLQKENIIDESGMPKERFSAEFPKEGPSILRIQQVVRGDSAAYFCASSLGSTGNTGELFFGEGSRLTVL.